This T cell receptor (beta chain) is drawn from a study of T-cell memory formation after mild COVID-19. As for the study in general: Largely, TCR clusters stayed within a single donor. The study, taken as a whole, reports: Cross-reactive memory appears to have joined, as suggested by some responding clones showing up in pre-infection memory.

The V and J ends lost 5 bases and 3 bases, in that order; junction bases with no gene match: 10. From germline, CDR1 is SGHTA and CDR2 FQGNSA. This CDR3 region has 16 residues. A single record per CDR3 protein comes from TCRdb applying MiXCR to the 5' RACE reads. The sample holds 45,000 to 65,000 distinct CDR3 sequences, around 9.7% seen once. A word on this clonotype: Its matching antigen is unknown.

The rearrangement links TRBV7-2 to TRBJ1-3; 7 nucleotides match TRBD1. Sequencing was done on a sample of PBMCs or a T cell subset sorted from them (not recorded which). The TCR sequence derives from an adult woman who had mild COVID-19 (a few samples of this study predate the infection). Cell type and time point are not known. Written as DNA, the CDR3 is TGTGCCAGCAGCGAATCCGGGACAGTCGGTGGAAACACCATATATTTT. Amino acid sequence: CASSESGTVGGNTIYF.